One sample yielded the 25 T cell receptor beta chains listed below, sequenced in a study of T cells expressing NK-cell markers. Reanalyzing the 5' RACE reads, TCRdb keeps one entry per CDR3 protein, without DNA. In all, the sample yields 120,000 to 150,000 distinct CDR3 sequences. Sequencing was done on a sample of blood T cells: a sorted CD56 or NKG2C T cell subset, CD4+ or CD8+ T cells, or bulk PBMC T cells (not recorded which). All receptors come from a man aged 18 to 35 in good health.

V and J are TRBV5-6 and TRBJ2-5; there is no DNA to check the TCRdb D call of TRBD1. CDR3 length: 14 amino acids. Germline CDR1 and CDR2: SGHDT and YYEEEE. This chain's CDR3 is CASSLVIGGETQYF.

The rearrangement uses TRBV20-1 and TRBJ1-1. Germline loops: CDR1 DFQATT, CDR2 SNEGSKA (reference sequence). The CDR3 runs 12 residues. The CDR3: CSARDDDPEAFF.

This sequence joins TRBV6-1 and TRBJ2-3; TCRdb proposes TRBD2, but this gene call is untestable without DNA. This CDR3 has 17 residues. Germline V gene sequence: CDR1 MNHNS, CDR2 SASEGT. The CDR3 spells CASRHHNLAGSTDTQYF.

This chain joins TRBV19 and TRBJ2-1; TCRdb selects TRBD1, and the lack of DNA leaves this call unchecked. The CDR3 is made up of 14 amino acids. Germline V CDR1 and CDR2: LNHDA, SQIVND (reference sequence). CDR3 sequence reads: CASWDRSIYNEQFF.

The genes are TRBV28 and TRBJ2-5; TCRdb calls TRBD1, which cannot be checked without DNA. Germline V gene lookup returns CDR1 MDHEN and CDR2 SYDVKM. The CDR3 contains 15 residues. The CDR3 is CASSLSGQGLETQYF.

CDR3 in amino acids: CASSFPAREQFF. The chain is built from TRBV12-3 or TRBV12-4 and TRBJ2-1. The CDR3 spans 12 residues.

This clonotype is labeled medium-sized based on frequency. The V and J genes are TRBV7-6 and TRBJ2-1. CDR1 is SGHVS and CDR2 is FNYEAQ in the germline V gene. The CDR3 is 14 amino acids. The CDR3 loop reads CASSLAPRRYEQFF.

The chain is built from TRBV29-1 and TRBJ1-2; TCRdb selects TRBD1, and the lack of DNA leaves this call unchecked. The CDR3 is 16 amino acids. CDR1 is SQVTM and CDR2 is ANQGSEA in the germline V gene. CDR3 in amino acids: CSVEDTGGSVSDGYTF.

The rearrangement links TRBV11-2 to TRBJ2-1; TCRdb lists TRBD2, though no DNA is available to test this call. The CDR3 length is 15 residues. Germline-derived CDR1 and CDR2 are SGHAT and FQNNGV. The CDR3 here is CASSPTDSYWNEQFF. The full variable domain, its missing parts supplied by reference TRBV11-2 and TRBJ2-1, is EAGVAQSPRYKIIEKRQSVAFWCNPISGHATLYWYQQILGQGPKLLIQFQNNGVVDDSQLPKDRFSAERLKGVDSTLKIQPAKLEDSAVYLCASSPTDSYWNEQFFGPGTRLTVL.

The J gene is TRBJ1-1, the V gene TRBV20-1; without DNA, the TCRdb call of TRBD1 cannot be checked. CDR1 is DFQATT and CDR2 is SNEGSKA in the germline V gene (reference sequence). This CDR3 contains 14 residues. This chain's CDR3 is CSARGPTAATEAFF.

This chain uses TRBV12-3 or TRBV12-4 with TRBJ1-2. This CDR3 contains 14 residues. This chain's CDR3 is CASTGAGRNYGYTF.

The chain couples TRBV4-1 to TRBJ2-7. The CDR3 covers 13 residues. The germline V gene encodes CDR1 MGHRA and CDR2 YSYEKL. The CDR3 reads CASSGRESYEQYF.

This chain links TRBV12-3 or TRBV12-4 with TRBJ2-1; TCRdb's D call of TRBD1 is untestable without DNA. The CDR3 has 16 amino acids. The CDR3: CASIFSGSGVYNEQFF.

The chain uses TRBV27 and TRBJ2-2; the D gene TCRdb calls, TRBD2, cannot be checked with no DNA. The CDR3 spans 14 residues. Germline V gene lookup returns CDR1 MNHEY and CDR2 SMNVEV (reference sequence). The CDR3 reads CATLAGGPTGELFF.

V usage is TRBV11-1 and J usage is TRBJ2-3; the D call of TRBD2 rests on TCRdb alone, since no DNA is present to check it. From germline, CDR1 is SGHAT and CDR2 FQDESV (reference sequence). The CDR3 spans 19 residues. CDR3: CASSFVLDGRGSSTDTQYF.

The CDR3 here is CASTNDGTSGISNEQFF. The genes are TRBV2 and TRBJ2-1; without DNA, the TCRdb call of TRBD2 cannot be checked. The CDR3 is 17 amino acids. Per the germline V gene, CDR1 is SNHLY and CDR2 is FYNNEI.

The CDR3 region is CASSRSGQPAPYGYTF. This chain uses TRBV6-2 or TRBV6-3 with TRBJ1-2; without DNA, the TCRdb call of TRBD1 cannot be checked. The CDR3 has 16 residues. The germline V gene has CDR1 MNHEY and CDR2 SVGEGT.

V is TRBV29-1 and J is TRBJ2-5; TCRdb selects TRBD2, and the lack of DNA leaves this call unchecked. The CDR3 has 15 residues. Per germline, CDR1 SQVTM and CDR2 ANQGSEA. This CDR3 reads CSVEGASGKQETQYF.

The chain recombines TRBV27 with TRBJ2-5. Germline lookup yields CDR1 MNHEY and CDR2 SMNVEV (reference sequence). CDR3 length equals 12 residues. The CDR3 loop reads CASSSSSGTQYF.

The chain uses TRBV29-1 and TRBJ2-1; TCRdb picks TRBD2, but there is no DNA to check that call. Per germline, CDR1 SQVTM and CDR2 ANQGSEA. The CDR3 extends over 16 amino acids. The CDR3 spells CSVLEATGPRYNEQFF.

V gene TRBV7-2 combines with J gene TRBJ2-3; TCRdb calls TRBD1, which cannot be checked without DNA. The CDR3 contains 16 residues. Germline assignment: CDR1 SGHTA and CDR2 FQGNSA. The CDR3 reads CASHGIPLGGTDTQYF.

This chain joins TRBV5-1 and TRBJ1-1; the TCRdb call, TRBD1, lacks DNA for checking. The CDR3 spans 14 residues. The germline V gene has CDR1 SGHRS and CDR2 YFSETQ. CDR3 protein: CASSLGQRNTEAFF.

The chain uses TRBV20-1 and TRBJ1-1; TCRdb selects TRBD1, and the lack of DNA leaves this call unchecked. This CDR3 contains 14 residues. CDR1 is DFQATT, CDR2 SNEGSKA, per germline (reference sequence). The CDR3 here is CSAPTRQGDTEAFF.

The J gene is TRBJ2-7, the V gene TRBV7-9; the TRBD1 assignment by TCRdb is unverifiable without DNA. CDR1 is SEHNR and CDR2 is FQNEAQ in the germline V gene (reference sequence). CDR3 length: 11 amino acids. The CDR3 protein is CASRSGVREDF.

The gene calls are TRBV4-3 and TRBJ2-7; TCRdb designates TRBD2, a call that cannot be tested without DNA. This CDR3 region has 16 residues. In germline, CDR1 is LGHNA, CDR2 YSLEER. The CDR3 spells CASSQDGSGRAGEQYF.